Each of the 24 T cell receptor beta chains below was sequenced from the same sample in a study of blood T cell repertoires in COVID-19. Assay used: immunoSEQ multiplex PCR; TCRdb lists only in-frame clones, some missing. The repertoire includes 330,000 or so clones, around 90% of them detected once, and around 4.6% sits in the top ten. Sequencing was done on a sample of PBMCs or T cells enriched from blood (not recorded which). These receptors were obtained from a man aged 25-45 years who had recovered from COVID-19.

The gene calls are TRBV5-5 and TRBJ1-3, with TRBD1 matching over 9 bases. Germline lookup yields CDR1 SGHKS and CDR2 YYEKEE (reference sequence). The V and J ends lost 4 bases and 2 bases, in that order; junction bases with no gene match: 1. The CDR3 is made up of 14 amino acids. For the CDR3, the DNA is TGTGCCAGCAGCAACAGGGGGCCTGGAAACACCATATATTTT. Its translation: CASSNRGPGNTIYF.

The chain uses TRBV4-2 and TRBJ2-1; D ambiguous. Per germline, CDR1 LGHNA and CDR2 YNFKEQ. V lost 2 bases and J lost 5, with 7 bases in between. The CDR3 is made up of 13 amino acids. The CDR3 nucleotides read TGTGCCAGCAGCCAAATTACTAACAATGAGCAGTTCTTC. Encoded protein: CASSQITNNEQFF.

This chain links TRBV27 with TRBJ2-3; D possibly corresponds to TRBD2 (5 bases). The CDR3 is 13 amino acids. CDR1 is MNHEY and CDR2 is SMNVEV in the germline V gene (reference sequence). V shed 6 bases and J shed 0 bases, with 7 bases lying between them. The CDR3 loop reads CASSRRSTDTQYF. For the CDR3, the DNA is TGTGCCAGCAGCCGGAGGAGCACAGATACGCAGTATTTT.

The genes are TRBV5-1 and TRBJ1-2; no definite D call. The CDR3 totals 14 residues. Germline CDR1 reads SGHRS; CDR2 reads YFSETQ. The germline V and J ends were trimmed by 0 bases and 8 bases, with 14 bases remaining between them. This CDR3 reads CASSLASGSRGYTF. CDR3 coding DNA: TGCGCCAGCAGCTTGGCGTCGGGATCTAGGGGCTACACCTTC.

This chain joins TRBV27 and TRBJ2-7; maybe TRBD1 (6 bases). The V and J ends lost 5 bases and 4 bases respectively, with 12 bases between them. The CDR3 contains 13 residues. CDR1 is MNHEY, CDR2 SMNVEV, per germline (reference sequence). The CDR3 sequence: CASSVQGRYEQYF. CDR3 in DNA: TGTGCCAGCAGTGTACAGGGTAGGTACGAGCAGTACTTC.

V is TRBV28 and J is TRBJ2-2, with 10 bases fitting TRBD1. This CDR3 comprises 16 residues. Germline V gene lookup returns CDR1 MDHEN and CDR2 SYDVKM. J gave up 3 bases and V 5 bases, and 6 bases lay outside the gene matches. The CDR3 DNA reads as TGTGCCAGCAGTCCCCGGACAGGGGGGTACACCGGGGAGCTGTTTTTT. Its protein is CASSPRTGGYTGELFF.

The chain couples TRBV4-1 to TRBJ2-7; the match to TRBD2 covers 8 bases. There are 19 residues in the CDR3. The germline V gene has CDR1 MGHRA and CDR2 YSYEKL. The trim removed 0 bases at V and 0 bases at J, leaving 13 bases unmatched. The CDR3 nucleotides read TGCGCCAGCAGCCAAGATCTAAGCGGGGGCCCTCCCAGCTCCTACGAGCAGTACTTC. As protein: CASSQDLSGGPPSSYEQYF.

V gene TRBV19 combines with J gene TRBJ2-7, with D maybe TRBD2 (6 bases). The CDR3 contains 14 residues. V gave up 5 bases and J gave up 3 bases, with 14 bases separating them. In germline, CDR1 is LNHDA, CDR2 SQIVND (reference sequence). CDR3 sequence: CASSPGVPLYEQYF. CDR3 nucleotide sequence: TGTGCCAGTAGTCCGGGGGTGCCCCTCTACGAGCAGTACTTC.

With regard to this clone: The junction differs from germline at one of its ends, possibly a read error. The chain's CDR3 is CASSQSKGQGKDTQYF. CDR3 DNA: TGCGCCAGCAGCCAATCGAAGGGACAGGGGAAAGATACGCAGTATTTT. The rearrangement links TRBV23-1 to TRBJ2-3, with 10 bases aligning to TRBD1. TRBV23-1 falls under the ORF class, with uncertain function. This CDR3 has 16 amino acids.

This clone was counted only a few times. V and J are TRBV10-2 and TRBJ2-1; D gene unclear. The V gene lost 5 bases and the J gene lost 6 bases, with 11 bases spanning the gap. The CDR3 totals 13 residues. Germline V gene sequence: CDR1 WSHSY, CDR2 SAAADI. CDR3 sequence reads: CASSLRTVNEQFF. The CDR3 DNA reads TGCGCCAGCAGTTTAAGAACAGTCAATGAGCAGTTCTTC.

The chain uses TRBV10-2 and TRBJ1-6, with TRBD1 as a possible D gene (5 bases). There are 15 residues in the CDR3. Germline V gene lookup returns CDR1 WSHSY and CDR2 SAAADI. V was cut by 7 bases and J by 9 bases, with 19 bases left in between. For the CDR3, the DNA is TGCGCCAGCAATGGTTTTGGAGGGGACGGTTCACCCCTCCACTTT. Amino acid sequence: CASNGFGGDGSPLHF.

This rearrangement joins TRBV12-3 or TRBV12-4 to TRBJ2-7; 7 bases are shared with TRBD2. The CDR3 runs 11 residues. The CDR3 bases are TGTGTGGGGGGGAGTCTCTACGAGCAGTACTTC. Protein product: CVGGSLYEQYF.

CDR3: CASSPRQGDYEQYF. CDR3 in DNA: TGTGCCAGCAGCCCAAGACAGGGCGACTACGAGCAGTACTTC. J is TRBJ2-7 and V is TRBV7-9; 7 positions match TRBD1. CDR3 length: 14 amino acids. V dropped 5 bases and J dropped 3; count of bases not matched to a gene: 7. Germline CDR1 reads SEHNR; CDR2 reads FQNEAQ (reference sequence).

This clone was counted once. The rearrangement links TRBV5-5 to TRBJ2-1; 8 nucleotides line up with TRBD1. Germline CDR1 SGHKS, CDR2 YYEKEE (reference sequence). The junction had 5 bases not matched to a gene; V was cut back by 2 bases and J by 4 bases. This CDR3 region has 15 residues. CDR3 DNA: TGTGCCAGCAGCTTCCGGGACAGGAAGTACAATGAGCAGTTCTTC. This translates into CASSFRDRKYNEQFF.

The chain combines TRBV6-5 with TRBJ2-1; TRBD1 might be the D (5 bases). The CDR3 has 12 amino acids. Deletions cut 7 bases from V and 4 bases from J, with 8 bases between. Germline CDR1 and CDR2: MNHEY and SVGAGI. The CDR3 spells CASTGQYNEQFF. The CDR3 region has the DNA TGTGCCAGCACAGGGCAGTACAATGAGCAGTTCTTC.

This clone came up a few times. The gene calls are TRBV2 and TRBJ1-2; possibly TRBD1 for D (5 bases). This CDR3 contains 14 residues. Germline-derived CDR1 and CDR2 are SNHLY and FYNNEI. V was pared by 6 bases and J by 4 bases, with 15 bases between. CDR3 region: CASRERTTAYGYTF. In nucleotides, the CDR3 is TGTGCCAGCAGGGAACGAACGACAGCCTATGGCTACACCTTC.

The V and J genes are TRBV12-5 and TRBJ1-2, with 9 bases lining up with TRBD1. The CDR3 extends over 16 amino acids. Germline CDR1 LGHNT, CDR2 FRNRAP. The ends lost 0 bases at V and 13 bases at J; junction bases unmatched: 15. The CDR3 spells CASGLVLGTGFSFPTF. In nucleotides, the CDR3 is TGTGCTAGTGGTTTGGTACTCGGGACAGGGTTTTCCTTCCCCACCTTC.

This clone occurred once. This chain links TRBV13 with TRBJ2-3; 7 nucleotides align to TRBD1. Trimming took 4 bases from V and 3 from J; bases not matched to a gene: 10. CDR3 size: 16 residues. CDR1 is PRHDT and CDR2 is FYEKMQ in the germline V gene (reference sequence). Here the CDR3 DNA reads TGTGCCAGCAGCTCGACTGGGACAGAGGCGACAGATACGCAGTATTTT. It translates to CASSSTGTEATDTQYF.

The chain recombines TRBV11-2 with TRBJ2-7; D is unclear. Germline CDR1 and CDR2: SGHAT and FQNNGV. V lost 1 base to trimming and J lost 3 bases, with 10 bases between them. There are 14 residues in the CDR3. The CDR3 nucleotides are TGTGCCAGCAGCTTAGGCATCGGTATCTACGAGCAGTACTTC. Amino acids: CASSLGIGIYEQYF.

V is TRBV6-2 or TRBV6-3 and J is TRBJ2-7; the D is unclear. The CDR3 extends over 12 amino acids. The germline V gene encodes CDR1 MNHEY and CDR2 SVGEGT. Trimming removed 2 bases from V and 3 bases from J, with 5 bases in between. For the CDR3, the DNA is TGTGCCAGCAGTTACGAGCACTACGAGCAGTACTTC. Protein: CASSYEHYEQYF.

The CDR3 DNA follows: TGTGCCAGCTCGCCGGGACAGGGCTATGGCTACACCTTC. It encodes CASSPGQGYGYTF. The rearrangement uses TRBV18 and TRBJ1-2, with TRBD1 matching over 9 bases. Germline-derived CDR1 and CDR2 are KGHSH and LQKENI. The V segment lost 6 bases and the J segment 4 bases; nucleotides outside the gene matches: 3. The CDR3 contains 13 residues.

This clone has just a few counts. Here the CDR3 DNA reads TGTGCCAGCAGCTCCTCGACAGGGATGGGCTACGAGCAGTACTTC. Amino acid sequence: CASSSSTGMGYEQYF. This sequence joins TRBV5-4 and TRBJ2-7; 7 bases align to TRBD1. This CDR3 contains 15 residues. Germline-derived CDR1 and CDR2 are SGHNT and YYREEE (reference sequence). Germline trimming cut 3 bases from V and 3 bases from J; bases unmatched to any gene: 9.

The J gene is TRBJ1-1, the V gene TRBV7-8; tentatively, D is TRBD1 (6 bases). Trimming left V 5 bases short and J 1 base short, with 11 bases between. Germline V gene sequence: CDR1 SGHVS, CDR2 FQNEAQ. The CDR3 totals 14 residues. Here the CDR3 reads CASSPDRRNTEAFF. CDR3 in DNA: TGTGCCAGCAGCCCCGACAGGAGGAACACTGAAGCTTTCTTT.

This chain connects TRBV7-9 to TRBJ1-5; D perhaps matches TRBD1 (5 bases). Trimming shortened V by 1 base and J by 7 bases, and 20 bases separated the two germline ends. CDR3 length equals 17 residues. The germline gives CDR1 SEHNR, CDR2 FQNEAQ (reference sequence). The DNA of the CDR3 is TGTGCCAGCAGCTTAGGGGCAGGGACGGGGGTCGAACAGCCCCAGCATTTT. This translates into CASSLGAGTGVEQPQHF.